This is a list of T cell receptor beta chains from one sample in a study of cytomegalovirus exposure and HLA in healthy donors. TCRdb's table, derived via immunoSEQ multiplex PCR, lists solely in-frame clones and lacks some. The sample includes about 150,000 clones, around 10% of them seen just once. The specimen was PBMCs. Receptors originate from a male donor in good health and CMV-seronegative. Both conserved end residues are part of each CDR3. Fields, in order: V gene, J gene, D gene, clone size, CDR3 DNA, CDR3 protein. A D gene is named only where the DNA matches it firmly. The listing skips clone size in some rows; elsewhere it reads once, few, many or a size class.

TRBV2,TRBJ2-7,.,few,TGTGCCAGCGGGACTCAAGGCTACGAGCAGTACTTC,CASGTQGYEQYF
TRBV9,TRBJ1-1,.,.,TGTGCCAGCAGCCCGACGACACATCTGTACACTGAAGCTTTCTTT,CASSPTTHLYTEAFF
TRBV19,TRBJ1-1,TRBD1,.,TGTGCCAGTAGTATAGGGTCAGACAGGGGAATAGTGAACACTGAAGCTTTCTTT,CASSIGSDRGIVNTEAFF
TRBV28,TRBJ2-7,TRBD1,.,TGTGCCAGCAGTATACCCGGGACAGGGGGCATCTACGAGCAGTACTTC,CASSIPGTGGIYEQYF
TRBV7-3,TRBJ2-2,TRBD2,few,TGTGCCAGCAGCTTGACTAGCTCCGGGGAGCTGTTTTTT,CASSLTSSGELFF
TRBV28,TRBJ2-1,.,.,TGTGCCAGCAGTTTATACAGCCAATATGAGCAGTTCTTC,CASSLYSQYEQFF
TRBV13,TRBJ2-1,TRBD1,.,TGTGCCAGCAGCAAGACAGGGGTACACAATGAGCAGTTCTTC,CASSKTGVHNEQFF
TRBV7-9,TRBJ1-2,TRBD1,few,TGTGCCAGCAGCTGGACAGGTCCTAACTATGGCTACACCTTC,CASSWTGPNYGYTF
TRBV7-2,TRBJ1-1,.,.,TGTGCCAGCAGCCTCCAGGGTATGGGAACTGAAGCTTTCTTT,CASSLQGMGTEAFF
TRBV9,TRBJ1-2,.,few,TGTGCCAGCAGCGTAGGGTCCCGCGAGGGCTACACCTTC,CASSVGSREGYTF
TRBV6-1,TRBJ2-1,.,few,TGTGCCAGCAGTGTCCCCGGGAGCTCCTACAATGAGCAGTTCTTC,CASSVPGSSYNEQFF
TRBV5-1,TRBJ2-3,TRBD1,.,TGCGCCAGCAGCGGGGGTACAGGGGGCACAGATACGCAGTATTTT,CASSGGTGGTDTQYF
TRBV4-3,TRBJ2-3,TRBD2,many,TGCGCCAGCAGCCCCGGACTAGCGGGGGGGCCGGCAGATACGCAGTATTTT,CASSPGLAGGPADTQYF
TRBV27,TRBJ2-2,.,few,TGTGCCAGCAGTTACAGGGTCGGGGAGCTGTTTTTT,CASSYRVGELFF
TRBV5-1,TRBJ2-7,TRBD1,few,TGCGCCAGCAGCCTGGGACAGGGGTTCCACGAGCAGTACTTC,CASSLGQGFHEQYF
TRBV25-1,TRBJ1-1,.,few,TGTGCCAGCAGTGAATTAAGCAGGGAAGCGAACACTGAAGCTTTCTTT,CASSELSREANTEAFF
TRBV5-1,TRBJ1-2,.,.,TGCGCCAGCAGCTTGGCCCCCCAGGGGAACTATGGCTACACCTTC,CASSLAPQGNYGYTF
TRBV4-1,TRBJ1-2,.,few,TGCGCCAGCAGCCAAGATGGATCCCAGGGGCACTATGGCTACACCTTC,CASSQDGSQGHYGYTF
TRBV5-4,TRBJ1-1,.,few,TGTGCCAGTGCACGGGAGAACACTGAAGCTTTCTTT,CASARENTEAFF
TRBV4-3,TRBJ2-3,TRBD1,.,TGCGCCAGCAGCCAAGATCCAGGGGGAGAAGGAGATACGCAGTATTTT,CASSQDPGGEGDTQYF
TRBV18,TRBJ1-2,TRBD1,few,TGTGCCAGCTCATCAAATGGGACAGGGGTAGCTCGAGGCTACACCTTC,CASSSNGTGVARGYTF
TRBV4-2,TRBJ2-7,TRBD2,.,TGTGCCAGCAGCCAAGATCTAGCGGGCTCCTACGAGCAGTACTTC,CASSQDLAGSYEQYF
TRBV7-8,TRBJ2-3,TRBD2,.,TGTGCCAGCAGTCGCAGTTCGGGAGGGGAGCGAAGGACAGATACGCAGTATTTT,CASSRSSGGERRTDTQYF
TRBV5-4,TRBJ1-2,TRBD1,.,TGTGCCAGCGGTGGGACAGCGGAGCATGGCTACACCTTC,CASGGTAEHGYTF
TRBV4-1,TRBJ2-1,.,.,TGCGCCAGCAGTTCAACAACAGCGGCCTACAATGAGCAGTTCTTC,CASSSTTAAYNEQFF
TRBV27,TRBJ1-1,.,.,TGTGCCAGCAGTTCACAGTACAGGGTAGGCACTGAAGCTTTCTTT,CASSSQYRVGTEAFF
TRBV15,TRBJ1-1,.,few,TGTGCCACCAGCAGAGATCCGGGGGTGAACACTGAAGCTTTCTTT,CATSRDPGVNTEAFF
TRBV20-1,TRBJ1-1,.,few,TGCAGTGCCCCAGGACAGACTGAAGCTTTCTTT,CSAPGQTEAFF